This T cell receptor (beta chain) was retrieved from a study of blood T cell repertoires in COVID-19 (dated by TCRdb to about 2020). For context, the study as a whole: Samples covering the acute and convalescent phases of COVID-19 were provided by collaborators in the United States, Italy and Spain. Nearly every sample came with metadata listing a de-identified subject ID, COVID-19 status, age in years and sex. The dataset comprised deeply sampled blood TCRbeta repertoires from subjects exposed to, actively infected with, or recovered from COVID-19. A freely available public database, intended as a resource for researchers studying the immune response to SARS-CoV-2, is where the repertoires were released. The material from the prospective study consisted of cDNA or gDNA derived from T cells, B-cell-depleted T cells, or PBMCs. Samples came from the ongoing ImmuneRACE study (first 160 participants) plus 1,254 subjects from 6 global collaborators. Where available, HLA class I and class II types were taken from metadata supplied by the sample provider and were not determined by assay-based typing.

Overall study outcomes, separate from this receptor: The amount of clinical and demographic metadata varied by source and participant and was provided uncurated.

CDR1 and CDR2 (MDHEN, SYDVKM) derive from the germline V gene. The CDR3 runs 15 residues from the cysteine to the phenylalanine. CDR3 DNA is the only sequence kept; it has 45 bases, read in frame from the first base. V ends up 6 bases short and J 5 bases short, with an unmatched junction base count of 10. Collaborating institutions collected whole blood in K2EDTA tubes following their own protocols. For TCRbeta analysis, collaborators shipped samples in one of three forms: frozen whole blood, isolated PBMCs, or DNA extracted from either of those sample types. Remarks on this clone: The antigen it recognizes is unknown. No base quality values were provided; no much bigger clone lies one nucleotide off.

TCRbeta CDR3 regions were amplified from genomic DNA by means of the immunoSEQ Assay, a bias-controlled multiplex PCR. Concerning the study's data processing: Nucleated cell counts per sample were estimated from amplification of reference gene primers within the assay. To quantify the absolute abundance of each unique TCRbeta CDR3 rearrangement, sequence reads were collapsed and filtered. For each sample, productive Simpson clonality was calculated as the square root of Simpson's diversity index over productive rearrangements. Imported from immuneACCESS, the table was reduced by TCRdb to in-frame sequences with V and J called. These copies leave out some clones; in studies compared against another copy, an unresolved V gene accounts for under half, and the cause of the remainder is not known. That table gives V, J and clone size, and the DNA gave D and trimming. This sample holds 160,000 or so clones; 83% were observed only once. Approximately 1.5% of the sample rests with the top ten.

Specimen: peripheral blood. This receptor chain uses TRBV28 and TRBJ2-5, and TRBD1 matches 9 of the central bases. This sequence originates from a human donor in a cohort sampled during active COVID-19. The nucleotides read TGTGCCAGCAGGGCGCTGACAGGGGGTGGGGAGACCCAGTACTTC. This is translated as CASRALTGGGETQYF.